This T cell receptor beta chain emerged from a study of TIL therapy for anti-PD-1-resistant metastatic lung cancer. The wider study: Median tumor mutation burden was 1.5 mutations per megabase.

Germline V gene lookup returns CDR1 SNHLY and CDR2 FYNNEI. The V and J ends lost 7 bases and 0 bases respectively, with 10 bases between them. This CDR3 has 15 amino acids. The libraries were made with immunoSEQ v3. Clones were read by immunoSEQ multiplex PCR, and TCRdb kept only the in-frame ones, dropping some. Among over 20,000 clones, 55% to 80% were seen once, and the ten largest hold approximately 7%. Concerning this clone itself: What it binds is unknown.

As to time point: pre-treatment sample, taken before nivolumab and TIL therapy. Tumor tissue came from excised metastases, mostly pleural nodules or supraclavicular lymph nodes. Stage 4 NSCLC adults joined between 2017 and 2020. Overall study results and limits: Many TIL product clones were absent from baseline tumor, suggesting clonal contraction.

The clonotype originates from a person aged 25-80 years with non-small cell lung cancer. Sequenced here: tumor tissue, sampled at baseline. The chain carries TRBV2 and TRBJ2-6; D gene uncertain. The CDR3 DNA follows: TGTGCCAGCACTCGAACCAACTCTGGGGCCAACGTCCTGACTTTC. This encodes CASTRTNSGANVLTF.